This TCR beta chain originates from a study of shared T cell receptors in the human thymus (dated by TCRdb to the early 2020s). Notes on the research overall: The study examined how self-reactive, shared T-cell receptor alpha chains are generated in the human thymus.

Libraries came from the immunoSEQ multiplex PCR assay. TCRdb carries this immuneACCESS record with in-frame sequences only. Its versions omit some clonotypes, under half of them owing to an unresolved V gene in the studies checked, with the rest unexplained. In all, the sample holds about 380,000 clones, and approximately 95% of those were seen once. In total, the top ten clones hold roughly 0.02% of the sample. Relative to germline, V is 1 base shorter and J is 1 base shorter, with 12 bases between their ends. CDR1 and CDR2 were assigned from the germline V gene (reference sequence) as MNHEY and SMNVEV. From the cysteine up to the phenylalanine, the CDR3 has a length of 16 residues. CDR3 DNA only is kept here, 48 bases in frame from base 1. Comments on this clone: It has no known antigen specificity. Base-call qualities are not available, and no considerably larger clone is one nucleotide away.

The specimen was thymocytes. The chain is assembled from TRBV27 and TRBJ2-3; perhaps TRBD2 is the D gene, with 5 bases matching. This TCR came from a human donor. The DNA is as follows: TGTGCCAGCAGTTTATGGCCCAGCGGTCGCACAGATACGCAGTATTTT. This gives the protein CASSLWPSGRTDTQYF.